Each of the 10 T cell receptor beta chains below was sequenced from the same sample in a study of cytomegalovirus exposure and HLA in healthy donors. PCR amplification relied on 60 Vbeta primers (plus 13 Jbeta primers). Here immunoSEQ multiplex PCR was the method, and the copy in TCRdb shows in-frame clones only, minus some. The sample contains around 99,000 clones, more than 75% of which appear only once. What was sequenced was PBMCs. All receptors derive from a man aged 30 to 39 in good health and CMV-seropositive.

The CDR3 protein is CASSLTGGVTGELFF. The CDR3 DNA is TGTGCCAGCAGCTTGACAGGGGGTGTAACCGGGGAGCTGTTTTTT. V gene TRBV11-3 combines with J gene TRBJ2-2; 9 bases map to TRBD1. The CDR3 is 15 amino acids. Germline CDR1 SGHNT, CDR2 YENEEA. Trimming at V came to 3 bases and at J to 5 bases, leaving 4 bases not matched to a gene.

Comments on this clone: One end of the junction does not line up with germline, which may come from a read error. This sequence joins TRBV5-4 and TRBJ2-6, with D perhaps matching TRBD1 (5 bases). This CDR3 is built from 15 residues. Germline CDR1 reads SGHNT; CDR2 reads YYREEE (reference sequence). CDR3 loop: CASSRMGSGANGLTF. The CDR3, as DNA: TGTGCCAGCAGCCGGATGGGGTCTGGGGCCAACGGCCTGACTTTC. The complete variable domain, with remaining parts taken from reference TRBV5-4 and TRBJ2-6, reads ETGVTQSPTHLIKTRGQQVTLRCSSQSGHNTVSWYQQALGQGPQFIFQYYREEENGRGNFPPRFSGLQFPNYSSELNVNALELDDSALYLCASSRMGSGANGLTFGAGSRLTVL.

This clone has just a few counts. The CDR3 reads CASSPKGLAGGQETQYF. In DNA, the CDR3 is TGTGCCAGCTCACCGAAGGGACTAGCGGGGGGGCAAGAGACCCAGTACTTC. The chain combines TRBV18 with TRBJ2-5; 16 nucleotides agree with TRBD2. CDR3 length: 17 residues. J gave up 2 bases and V 3 bases, and 3 bases lay outside the gene matches. CDR1 and CDR2 (germline): KGHSH, LQKENI. Full variable domain (outside the CDR3, taken from reference TRBV18 and TRBJ2-5): NAGVMQNPRHLVRRRGQEARLRCSPMKGHSHVYWYRQLPEEGLKFMVYLQKENIIDESGMPKERFSAEFPKEGPSILRIQQVVRGDSAAYFCASSPKGLAGGQETQYFGPGTRLLVL.

The V and J genes are TRBV6-5 and TRBJ2-7; D is perhaps TRBD1 (6 bases). The CDR3 covers 14 residues. The germline gives CDR1 MNHEY, CDR2 SVGAGI. The V end lost 7 bases, the J end lost 3 bases, and 16 bases lay between the germline ends. For the CDR3, the DNA is TGTGCCAGCACCCCGTATCTAGGGGGCTACGAGCAGTACTTC. Translated: CASTPYLGGYEQYF.

V is TRBV5-1 and J is TRBJ1-6; 8 nucleotides match TRBD1. The CDR3 runs 15 residues. CDR1 is SGHRS, CDR2 YFSETQ, per germline. The ends lost 2 bases at V and 9 bases at J; junction bases unmatched: 7. The CDR3 nucleotides are TGCGCCAGCAGCTTTTCAGGACAGGGTGGTTCACCCCTCCACTTT. Translated, it gives CASSFSGQGGSPLHF.

A word on this clone: Other nucleotide sequences in the sample specify the same CDR3. The chain carries TRBV6-1 and TRBJ2-4; 8 bases are shared with TRBD1. With V trimmed by 4 bases and J by 8 bases, 10 bases remained unmatched. CDR1 and CDR2 (germline): MNHNS, SASEGT. The CDR3 length is 15 residues. CDR3 region: CASSARRTGMDIQYF. CDR3 nucleotides: TGTGCCAGCAGTGCCAGAAGGACAGGGATGGACATTCAGTACTTC.

V is TRBV18 and J is TRBJ1-1; TRBD1 agrees at 7 bases. Per germline, CDR1 KGHSH and CDR2 LQKENI. The CDR3 has 14 amino acids. The V segment lost 3 bases and the J segment 2 bases; nucleotides outside the gene matches: 3. The CDR3 spells CASSPRDRNTEAFF. DNA of the CDR3: TGTGCCAGCTCACCCCGGGACAGAAACACTGAAGCTTTCTTT. Full variable domain (remainder filled in from reference TRBV18 and TRBJ1-1): NAGVMQNPRHLVRRRGQEARLRCSPMKGHSHVYWYRQLPEEGLKFMVYLQKENIIDESGMPKERFSAEFPKEGPSILRIQQVVRGDSAAYFCASSPRDRNTEAFFGQGTRLTVV.

The rearrangement uses TRBV9 and TRBJ2-1; 11 bases fit TRBD1. The ends lost 4 bases at V and 8 bases at J; junction bases unmatched: 8. The CDR3 runs to 15 residues. The germline CDR1 and CDR2 sequences are SGDLS and YYNGEE. CDR3 sequence reads: CASSIIGQGAYEQFF. CDR3 coding DNA: TGTGCCAGCAGCATTATTGGACAGGGGGCTTATGAGCAGTTCTTC.

This rearrangement joins TRBV19 to TRBJ2-7, with D tentatively TRBD1 (6 bases). Deletions cut 0 bases from V and 3 bases from J, with 9 bases between. CDR1 LNHDA and CDR2 SQIVND come from the germline V gene (reference sequence). This CDR3 comprises 14 residues. CDR3 sequence reads: CASSIDYRVYEQYF. For the CDR3, the DNA is TGTGCCAGTAGTATAGATTACAGGGTCTACGAGCAGTACTTC.

This chain links TRBV5-1 with TRBJ2-3; D possibly corresponds to TRBD1 (5 bases). The V gene lost 2 bases and the J gene lost 1 base, with 8 bases spanning the gap. The germline gives CDR1 SGHRS, CDR2 YFSETQ. The CDR3 sequence is 14 residues long. The CDR3 DNA follows: TGCGCCAGCAGCTTCGAGACAGGCACAGATACGCAGTATTTT. It translates to CASSFETGTDTQYF.